Sequencing of this T cell receptor beta chain was carried out in a study of tumor and adjacent non-tumor tissue in lung cancer. Study overall: Stage I to III disease affected ten to eleven men and 5 women aged roughly 31 to 76.

Three rounds of nested PCR, following a modified ARM-PCR protocol, produced the TCRbeta library. TCRdb re-analysed the multiplex PCR reads in MiXCR, keeping a single row per CDR3 protein. Of more than 60,000 distinct CDR3 sequences in the sample, around 82% were seen once. This clonotype was seen ten or more times. Its antigen is unidentified. This sample's RNA came from whole unsorted tissue. The normal lung tissue was taken more than 3 cm from the tumor edge. Donors were chemotherapy-naive, newly diagnosed lung cancer surgical patients in China, August–late 2014. Whole-study results and caveats: In normal lung, the top 100 clones were significantly more dominant than in tumor. Compared with tumor, normal lung showed significantly lower TCR diversity.

The V gene's germline CDR1 is SQVTM and CDR2 ANQGSEA. The CDR3 has 13 residues. V lost 6 bases and J lost 6, with 17 bases in between. The J gene is TRBJ1-2, the V gene TRBV29-1; D is unclear. The sample consisted of distant non-tumor lung tissue. This sequence originates from a man aged 60 to 75 with non-small cell lung cancer. CDR3 sequence: CSVQRSGTNGYTF. DNA of the CDR3: TGCAGCGTACAGCGCTCAGGTACTAATGGCTACACCTTC.